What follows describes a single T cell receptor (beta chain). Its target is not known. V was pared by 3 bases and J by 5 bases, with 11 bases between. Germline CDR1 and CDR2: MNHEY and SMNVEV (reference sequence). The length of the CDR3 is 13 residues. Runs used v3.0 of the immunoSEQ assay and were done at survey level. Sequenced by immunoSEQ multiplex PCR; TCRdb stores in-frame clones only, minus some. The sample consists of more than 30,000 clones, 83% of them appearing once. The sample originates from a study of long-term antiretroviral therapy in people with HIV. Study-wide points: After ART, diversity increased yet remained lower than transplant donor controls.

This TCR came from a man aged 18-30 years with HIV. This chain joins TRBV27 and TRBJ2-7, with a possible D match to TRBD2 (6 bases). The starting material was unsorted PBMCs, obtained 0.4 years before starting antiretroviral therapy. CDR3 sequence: CASSFGGKDEQYF. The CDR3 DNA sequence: TGTGCCAGCAGTTTTGGCGGGAAAGACGAGCAGTACTTC.